This T cell receptor (beta chain) is from a study of T cells in Graves' hyperthyroidism and ophthalmopathy. The study excluded patients with uncontrolled infection, other autoimmune disease, pregnancy or lactation. RNA transcripts served as the template for amplifying TCR beta CDR3 regions. Initially, a first-round RT-PCR of the TCR CDR3 employed the HTBI primer set. TCRdb itself ran the multiplex PCR reads through MiXCR, one entry per CDR3 protein. The profile covers 550,000 to 600,000 distinct CDR3 sequences, with under 60% appearing a single time and 15% to 20% taken by the ten largest. J lost 6 bases, V lost 6 bases, and 19 bases had no gene match. The germline V gene has CDR1 SEHNR and CDR2 FQNEAQ (reference sequence). The CDR3 runs 19 residues.

The chain couples TRBV7-9 to TRBJ2-2; TRBD1 matches at 10 bases. The source material was peripheral blood or thyroid tissue (not recorded which). The receptor was isolated from an adult woman with Graves' disease, either hyperthyroidism or ophthalmopathy (not recorded which). The CDR3 DNA reads TGTGCCAGCAGTGACCGCGTCAGCCGATGGACAGGGGGACCCGGGGAGCTGTTTTTT. Amino acid sequence: CASSDRVSRWTGGPGELFF. Full variable domain (remainder filled in from reference TRBV7-9 and TRBJ2-2): DTGVSQNPRHKITKRGQNVTFRCDPISEHNRLYWYRQTLGQGPEFLTYFQNEAQLEKSRLLSDRFSAERPKGSFSTLEIQRTEQGDSAMYLCASSDRVSRWTGGPGELFFGEGSRLTVL.